These 26 T cell receptor beta chains came from one sample sequenced in a study of blood T cell repertoires in COVID-19. Repertoires were generated with immunoSEQ multiplex PCR, while TCRdb's copy carries only in-frame clones and drops some. The table shows under 85,000 clones, with 84% occurring only once. Specimen: peripheral blood. The source is a man aged 45 to 65 with COVID-19, enrolled during active disease.

This chain connects TRBV19 to TRBJ1-1; 7 bases map to TRBD1. Germline CDR1 LNHDA, CDR2 SQIVND (reference sequence). V lost 5 bases and J lost 4; bases outside the gene matches: 4. This CDR3 is built from 13 residues. CDR3 loop: CASSGTVLTEAFF. The DNA of the CDR3 is TGTGCCAGTAGTGGGACAGTTCTCACTGAAGCTTTCTTT.

As regards this clone: Distinct nucleotide sequences in the sample also encode this CDR3. The rearrangement joins TRBV4-2 to TRBJ2-1, with D maybe TRBD2 (6 bases). Per germline, CDR1 LGHNA and CDR2 YNFKEQ. The CDR3 is 16 residues long. V was cut by 0 bases and J by 0 bases, with 9 bases left in between. Here the CDR3 reads CASSQDGRGSYNEQFF. CDR3 nucleotide sequence: TGTGCCAGCAGCCAAGATGGGCGGGGCTCCTACAATGAGCAGTTCTTC.

On this clone: At one end the junction does not follow the germline gene, possibly because of a read error. The chain links TRBV7-7 to TRBJ2-5; 9 bases map to TRBD1. The germline gives CDR1 SSHAT, CDR2 FNYEAQ (reference sequence). The CDR3 is 15 residues long. The CDR3 nucleotides are TGTGCTAGCAGCCTATCTGGGACAGGGTCGGGGACCCAGTACTTC. The encoded protein is CASSLSGTGSGTQYF.

This chain links TRBV20-1 with TRBJ2-7; D is possibly TRBD2 (6 bases). Trimming took 3 bases from V and 5 from J, leaving 11 bases between them. CDR3 length: 12 amino acids. CDR1 and CDR2 from the germline V gene are DFQATT and SNEGSKA (reference sequence). The CDR3 protein is CSASQGGDEQYF. Here the CDR3 DNA reads TGCAGTGCTAGTCAAGGCGGGGACGAGCAGTACTTC.

The chain employs TRBV29-1 and TRBJ1-1, with D possibly being TRBD1 (6 bases). This CDR3 region has 14 residues. Trimming left V 1 base short and J 9 bases short, with 18 bases between. Germline-derived CDR1 and CDR2 are SQVTM and ANQGSEA. In DNA form, the CDR3 reads TGCAGCGTTGAAGCTTGGCAGGATACAGGGAAAGCTTTCTTT. Protein: CSVEAWQDTGKAFF.

This clone was recorded once. The chain has TRBV15 and TRBJ1-1; 8 nucleotides align to TRBD1. V lost 8 bases and J lost 0; bases outside the gene matches: 5. Germline V CDR1 and CDR2: LNHNV, YYDKDF (reference sequence). This CDR3 has 14 amino acids. The CDR3 protein is CATCSTGVNTEAFF. The CDR3 DNA sequence: TGTGCCACCTGTTCGACAGGGGTGAACACTGAAGCTTTCTTT.

This rearrangement joins TRBV3-1 (or the pseudogene TRBV3-2) to TRBJ2-7, with 8 bases aligning to TRBD2. The CDR3 extends over 15 amino acids. The ends lost 0 bases at V and 2 bases at J; junction bases unmatched: 3. Germline CDR1 is LGHDT and CDR2 is YNNKEL (reference sequence). The CDR3 spells CASSQEVAGPYEQYF. The CDR3, as DNA: TGTGCCAGCAGCCAAGAAGTAGCGGGACCCTACGAGCAGTACTTC.

V and J are TRBV9 and TRBJ2-3; the D is unclear. The CDR3 contains 15 residues. CDR1 SGDLS and CDR2 YYNGEE come from the germline V gene. Trimming left V 1 base short and J 2 bases short, with 11 bases between. CDR3 protein: CASSVFQDNTDTQYF. The CDR3 bases are TGTGCCAGCAGCGTATTTCAGGATAACACAGATACGCAGTATTTT.

V usage is TRBV2 and J usage is TRBJ1-3; possible D gene TRBD1, 5 bases. Deletions cut 6 bases from V and 0 bases from J, with 12 bases between. The CDR3 has 15 amino acids. From germline, CDR1 is SNHLY and CDR2 FYNNEI. The CDR3 DNA sequence: TGTGCCAGCAGAAGACAGCCGAGCTCTGGAAACACCATATATTTT. Translated, it gives CASRRQPSSGNTIYF.

The chain carries TRBV9 and TRBJ2-7; TRBD2 matches at 7 bases. The trim removed 0 bases at V and 1 base at J, leaving 4 bases unmatched. The CDR3 spans 15 residues. Germline CDR1 is SGDLS and CDR2 is YYNGEE. The CDR3 loop is CASSVDWGGSYEQYF. In DNA, the CDR3 is TGTGCCAGCAGCGTAGACTGGGGGGGTTCCTACGAGCAGTACTTC. Full variable domain (remainder filled in from reference TRBV9 and TRBJ2-7): DSGVTQTPKHLITATGQRVTLRCSPRSGDLSVYWYQQSLDQGLQFLIQYYNGEERAKGNILERFSAQQFPDLHSELNLSSLELGDSALYFCASSVDWGGSYEQYFGPGTRLTVT.

This clone was detected only a few times. V gene TRBV19 combines with J gene TRBJ1-5; D remains ambiguous. The CDR3 loop spans 14 amino acids. CDR1 LNHDA and CDR2 SQIVND come from the germline V gene (reference sequence). Trimming removed 1 base from V and 6 bases from J, with 10 bases in between. DNA for the CDR3: TGTGCCAGTAGTATAGGGTCAGGTACTCAGCCCCAGCATTTT. Its translation: CASSIGSGTQPQHF. The variable domain in full, with the rest retrieved from reference TRBV19 and TRBJ1-5, is DGGITQSPKYLFRKEGQNVTLSCEQNLNHDAMYWYRQDPGQGLRLIYYSQIVNDFQKGDIAEGYSVSREKKESFPLTVTSAQKNPTAFYLCASSIGSGTQPQHFGDGTRLSIL.

The chain uses TRBV3-1 (or the pseudogene TRBV3-2) and TRBJ2-7, with D tentatively TRBD1 (6 bases). This CDR3 has 17 amino acids. Germline V gives CDR1 LGHDT, CDR2 YNNKEL (reference sequence). V was cut by 3 bases and J by 3 bases, with 21 bases left in between. Here the CDR3 reads CASSQRGTSTFYYEQYF. The CDR3 DNA sequence: TGTGCCAGCAGCCAGAGGGGGACATCGACCTTTTACTACGAGCAGTACTTC.

The CDR3 DNA sequence: TGTGCCAGCAGCTCCCGGGACTTCCATGGCTACACCTTC. Translating it yields CASSSRDFHGYTF. V usage is TRBV7-8 and J usage is TRBJ1-2, with D possibly being TRBD1 (5 bases). V dropped 4 bases and J dropped 6 bases, with 12 bases sitting between them. CDR1 and CDR2 from the germline V gene are SGHVS and FQNEAQ. This CDR3 has 13 residues.

By sample share, this clone is medium-sized. The chain recombines TRBV9 with TRBJ1-1, with TRBD1 matching over 7 bases. V lost 4 bases and J lost 3; bases outside the gene matches: 9. Germline-derived CDR1 and CDR2 are SGDLS and YYNGEE. The CDR3 consists of 15 residues. DNA of the CDR3: TGTGCCAGCAGCCCGCAGTACAGGGGACACACTGAAGCTTTCTTT. Amino acids: CASSPQYRGHTEAFF.

This clone was observed once. V is TRBV6-5 and J is TRBJ2-7; D uncertain. Germline V gene lookup returns CDR1 MNHEY and CDR2 SVGAGI. V was pared by 0 bases and J by 3 bases, with 9 bases between. The CDR3 covers 14 residues. The chain's CDR3 is CASSYSSGIYEQYF. In DNA, the CDR3 is TGTGCCAGCAGTTACTCGTCGGGTATCTACGAGCAGTACTTC.

The V gene is TRBV6-5, the J gene TRBJ1-6, with D perhaps matching TRBD1 (5 bases). Deletions cut 11 bases from V and 0 bases from J, with 14 bases between. CDR1 is MNHEY, CDR2 SVGAGI, per germline. The CDR3 loop spans 15 amino acids. CDR3 loop: CASWEGFSYNSPLHF. The CDR3 coding sequence is TGTGCCTCCTGGGAGGGGTTCTCCTATAATTCACCCCTCCACTTT.

This chain uses TRBV6-5 with TRBJ1-2, with TRBD1 identical over 7 bases. This CDR3 region has 15 residues. Germline CDR1 MNHEY, CDR2 SVGAGI. The V and J ends lost 0 bases and 3 bases, in that order; junction bases with no gene match: 4. The CDR3 DNA reads TGTGCCAGCAGTTACTCCGGAGGGGGCGACTATGGCTACACCTTC. Translated, it gives CASSYSGGGDYGYTF.

The chain carries TRBV23-1 and TRBJ1-3; D gene uncertain. TRBV23-1 carries the ORF label, with uncertain function. The CDR3 loop spans 11 amino acids. Trimming cost V 3 bases and J 7 bases, with 4 bases left between them. This CDR3 reads CASSQQNTIYF. DNA of the CDR3: TGCGCCAGCAGTCAGCAGAACACCATATATTTT.

V is TRBV10-3 and J is TRBJ2-1; D perhaps matches TRBD1 (7 bases). The V gene lost 6 bases and the J gene lost 4 bases, with 10 bases spanning the gap. The CDR3 is made up of 13 amino acids. Per germline, CDR1 ENHRY and CDR2 SYGVKD. CDR3 DNA: TGTGCCATCAGGGCGGGACAGTACAATGAGCAGTTCTTC. Its translation: CAIRAGQYNEQFF.

The chain employs TRBV5-5 and TRBJ1-5, with D possibly TRBD1 on 5 matching bases. Trimming cost V 1 base and J 4 bases, with 12 bases left between them. From germline, CDR1 is SGHKS and CDR2 YYEKEE (reference sequence). This CDR3 spans 15 amino acids. CDR3 region: CASSLQGAGNQPQHF. CDR3 nucleotide sequence: TGTGCCAGCAGCTTGCAAGGGGCTGGGAATCAGCCCCAGCATTTT.

A few counts support this clone. The chain joins TRBV5-4 to TRBJ1-2, with a tentative D call TRBD1 (6 bases). The V gene's germline CDR1 is SGHNT and CDR2 YYREEE (reference sequence). V lost 4 bases and J 8 bases, leaving 15 bases between the germline ends. This CDR3 spans 13 amino acids. CDR3 DNA sequence: TGTGCCAGCAGCAAAGACAGGTCCGGGGGCTACACCTTC. It specifies CASSKDRSGGYTF.

The chain employs TRBV7-3 and TRBJ1-3; maybe TRBD1 (6 bases). Trimming took 1 base from V and 8 from J, leaving 15 bases between them. This CDR3 region has 15 residues. The germline gives CDR1 SGHTA, CDR2 FQGTGA. This CDR3 is CASSLIPPKGDTIYF. The CDR3 region has the DNA TGTGCCAGCAGCTTAATCCCCCCGAAGGGGGACACCATATATTTT.

This sequence joins TRBV11-1 and TRBJ2-1; D is ambiguous. CDR1 is SGHAT and CDR2 is FQDESV in the germline V gene (reference sequence). The CDR3 has 14 residues. V lost 3 bases and J lost 4, with 10 bases in between. The CDR3 coding sequence is TGTGCCAGCAGCTTTTCCGCTACTTACAATGAGCAGTTCTTC. Translated: CASSFSATYNEQFF.

Details on this clone: An end of the junction does not agree with germline; a read error may underlie this. This chain joins TRBV12-3 or TRBV12-4 and TRBJ2-1, with a weak D call TRBD2 (5 bases). The CDR3 has 11 amino acids. The CDR3 DNA reads as TGTGCCAGCAGTTTAGAAGGGCCCGGGGTCTTC. Protein product: CASSLEGPGVF.

This chain connects TRBV13 to TRBJ1-1; perhaps TRBD1 as D (6 bases). The CDR3 spans 15 residues. The germline V gene encodes CDR1 PRHDT and CDR2 FYEKMQ (reference sequence). The ends were cut back, 4 bases at V and 2 bases at J, with 14 bases in the middle. CDR3 coding DNA: TGTGCCAGCAGCTCTAAGGGGGGGGATAACACTGAAGCTTTCTTT. Protein sequence: CASSSKGGDNTEAFF.

The chain carries TRBV5-4 and TRBJ2-2, with a weak D call TRBD2 (6 bases). The ends were cut back, 3 bases at V and 4 bases at J, with 10 bases in the middle. This CDR3 has 14 amino acids. CDR1 is SGHNT and CDR2 is YYREEE in the germline V gene (reference sequence). The CDR3, as DNA: TGTGCCAGCAGCTCGGCGGGGCCCACCGGGGAGCTGTTTTTT. Protein product: CASSSAGPTGELFF.